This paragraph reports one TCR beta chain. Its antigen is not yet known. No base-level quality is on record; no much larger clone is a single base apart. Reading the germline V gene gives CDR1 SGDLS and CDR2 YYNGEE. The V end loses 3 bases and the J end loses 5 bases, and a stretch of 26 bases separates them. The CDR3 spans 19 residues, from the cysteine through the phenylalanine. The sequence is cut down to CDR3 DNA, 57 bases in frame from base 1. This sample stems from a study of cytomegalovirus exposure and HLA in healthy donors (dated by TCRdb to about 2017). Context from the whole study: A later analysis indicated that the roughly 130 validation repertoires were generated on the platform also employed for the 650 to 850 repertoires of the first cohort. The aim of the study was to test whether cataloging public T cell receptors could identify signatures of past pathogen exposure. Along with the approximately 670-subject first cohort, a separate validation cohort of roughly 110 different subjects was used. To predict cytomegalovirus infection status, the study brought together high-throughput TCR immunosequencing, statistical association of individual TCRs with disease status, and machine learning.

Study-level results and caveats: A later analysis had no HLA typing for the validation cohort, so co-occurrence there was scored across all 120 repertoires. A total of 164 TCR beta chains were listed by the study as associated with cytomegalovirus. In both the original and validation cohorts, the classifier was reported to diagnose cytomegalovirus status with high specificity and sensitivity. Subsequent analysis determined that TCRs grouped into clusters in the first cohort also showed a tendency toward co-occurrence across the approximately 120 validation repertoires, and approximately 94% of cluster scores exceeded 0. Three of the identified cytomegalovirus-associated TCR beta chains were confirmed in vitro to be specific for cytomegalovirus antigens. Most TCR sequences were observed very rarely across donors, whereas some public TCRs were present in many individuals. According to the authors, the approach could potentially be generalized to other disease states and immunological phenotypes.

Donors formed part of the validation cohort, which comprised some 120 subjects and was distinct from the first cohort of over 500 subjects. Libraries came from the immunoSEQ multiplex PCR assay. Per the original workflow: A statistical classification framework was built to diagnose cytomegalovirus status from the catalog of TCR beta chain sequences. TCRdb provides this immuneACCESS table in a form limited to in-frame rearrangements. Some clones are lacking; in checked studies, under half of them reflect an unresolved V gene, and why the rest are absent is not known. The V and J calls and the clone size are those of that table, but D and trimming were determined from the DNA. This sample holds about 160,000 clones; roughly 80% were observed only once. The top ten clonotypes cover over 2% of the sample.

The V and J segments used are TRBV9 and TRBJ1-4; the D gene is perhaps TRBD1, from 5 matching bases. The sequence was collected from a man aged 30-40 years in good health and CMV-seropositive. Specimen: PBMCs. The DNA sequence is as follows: TGTGCCAGCAGCGCCCGCGACAGTTCGCCGTGGCGTCGGAATGAAAAACTGTTTTTT. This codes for CASSARDSSPWRRNEKLFF.